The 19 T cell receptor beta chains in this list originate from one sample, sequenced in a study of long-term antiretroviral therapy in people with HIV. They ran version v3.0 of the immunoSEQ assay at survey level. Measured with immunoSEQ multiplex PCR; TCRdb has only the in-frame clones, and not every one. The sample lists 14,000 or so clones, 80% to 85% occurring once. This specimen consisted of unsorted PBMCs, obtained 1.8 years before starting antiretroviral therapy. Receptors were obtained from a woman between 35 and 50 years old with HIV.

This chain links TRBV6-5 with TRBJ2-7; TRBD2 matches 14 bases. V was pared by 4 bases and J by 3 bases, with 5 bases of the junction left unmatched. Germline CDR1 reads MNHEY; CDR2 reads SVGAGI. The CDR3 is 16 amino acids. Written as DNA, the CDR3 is TGTGCCAGCAGTTCGGGACTAGCGGGAGTGGGCTACGAGCAGTACTTC. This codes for CASSSGLAGVGYEQYF.

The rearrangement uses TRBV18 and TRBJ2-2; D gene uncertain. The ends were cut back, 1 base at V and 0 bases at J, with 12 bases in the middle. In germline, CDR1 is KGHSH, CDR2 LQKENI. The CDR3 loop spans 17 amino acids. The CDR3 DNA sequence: TGTGCCAGCTCACCACTGTGGGGAAACCCGAACACCGGGGAGCTGTTTTTT. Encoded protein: CASSPLWGNPNTGELFF.

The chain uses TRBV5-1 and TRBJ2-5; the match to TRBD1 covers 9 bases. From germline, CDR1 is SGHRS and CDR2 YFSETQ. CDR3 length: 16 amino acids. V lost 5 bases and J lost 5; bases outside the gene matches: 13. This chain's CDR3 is CASSYRPPGQGETQYF. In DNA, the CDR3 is TGCGCCAGCAGTTATCGGCCACCGGGACAGGGCGAGACCCAGTACTTC.

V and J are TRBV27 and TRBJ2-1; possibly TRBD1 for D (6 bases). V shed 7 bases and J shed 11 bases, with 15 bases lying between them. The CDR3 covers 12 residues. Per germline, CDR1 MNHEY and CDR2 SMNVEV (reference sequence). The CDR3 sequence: CASTLDRIKQFF. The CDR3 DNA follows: TGTGCCAGCACTCTCGACAGGATAAAGCAGTTCTTC.

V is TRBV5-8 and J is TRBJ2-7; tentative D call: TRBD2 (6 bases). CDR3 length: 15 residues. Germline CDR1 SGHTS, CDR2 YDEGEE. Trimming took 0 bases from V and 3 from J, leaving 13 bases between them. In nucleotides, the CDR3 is TGTGCCAGCAGCTTGGACCAGGAGGGTCTCTACGAGCAGTACTTC. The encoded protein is CASSLDQEGLYEQYF.

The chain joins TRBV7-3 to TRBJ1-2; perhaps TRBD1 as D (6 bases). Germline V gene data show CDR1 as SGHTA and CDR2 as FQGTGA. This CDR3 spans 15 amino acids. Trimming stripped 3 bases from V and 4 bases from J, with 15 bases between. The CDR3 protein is CASSFGGSGAYGYTF. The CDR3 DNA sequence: TGTGCCAGCAGCTTTGGAGGTTCGGGGGCCTATGGCTACACCTTC.

The CDR3 loop is CASSRDRGGANVLTF. CDR3 coding DNA: TGCGCCAGCAGCCGAGACAGGGGTGGGGCCAACGTCCTGACTTTC. The gene calls are TRBV4-3 and TRBJ2-6; 8 nucleotides line up with TRBD1. V shed 4 bases and J 3 bases; nucleotides not matched to a gene: 2. CDR1 and CDR2 (germline): LGHNA, YSLEER. The CDR3 extends over 15 amino acids.

DNA for the CDR3: TGTGCCAGCAGTTCCAGGGGCACCTACGAGCAGTACTTC. It encodes CASSSRGTYEQYF. This chain uses TRBV6-5 with TRBJ2-7; tentative D call: TRBD1 (6 bases). Looked up from germline, CDR1 is MNHEY and CDR2 is SVGAGI. The CDR3 is 13 amino acids. V was clipped by 4 bases and J by 2 bases, with 9 bases between them.

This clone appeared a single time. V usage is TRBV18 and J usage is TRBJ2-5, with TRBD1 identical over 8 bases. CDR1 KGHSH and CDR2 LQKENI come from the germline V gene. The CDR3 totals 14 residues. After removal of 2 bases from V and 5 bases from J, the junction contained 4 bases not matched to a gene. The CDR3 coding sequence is TGTGCCAGCTCACCAGGGACAGGACAGGAGACCCAGTACTTC. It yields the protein CASSPGTGQETQYF. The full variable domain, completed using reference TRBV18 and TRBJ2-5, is NAGVMQNPRHLVRRRGQEARLRCSPMKGHSHVYWYRQLPEEGLKFMVYLQKENIIDESGMPKERFSAEFPKEGPSILRIQQVVRGDSAAYFCASSPGTGQETQYFGPGTRLLVL.

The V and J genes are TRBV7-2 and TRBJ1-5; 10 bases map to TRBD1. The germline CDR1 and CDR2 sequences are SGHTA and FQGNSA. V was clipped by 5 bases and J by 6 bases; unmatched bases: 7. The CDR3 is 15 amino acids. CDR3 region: CASSPGGQGRQPQHF. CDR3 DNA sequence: TGTGCCAGCAGCCCAGGGGGACAGGGGCGTCAGCCCCAGCATTTT.

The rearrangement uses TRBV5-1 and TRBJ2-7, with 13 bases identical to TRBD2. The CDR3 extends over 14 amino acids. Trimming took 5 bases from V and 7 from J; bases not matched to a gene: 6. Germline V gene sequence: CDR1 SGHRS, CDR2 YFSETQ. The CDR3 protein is CASRPGLAGEEQYF. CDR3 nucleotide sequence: TGCGCCAGCAGACCTGGACTAGCGGGAGAGGAGCAGTACTTC. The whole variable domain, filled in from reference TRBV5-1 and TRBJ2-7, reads KAGVTQTPRYLIKTRGQQVTLSCSPISGHRSVSWYQQTPGQGLQFLFEYFSETQRNKGNFPGRFSGRQFSNSRSEMNVSTLELGDSALYLCASRPGLAGEEQYFGPGTRLTVT.

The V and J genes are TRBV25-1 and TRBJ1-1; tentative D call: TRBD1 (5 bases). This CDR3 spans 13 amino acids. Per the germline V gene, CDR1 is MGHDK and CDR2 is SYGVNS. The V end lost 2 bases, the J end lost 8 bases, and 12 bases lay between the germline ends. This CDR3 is CASSEQNGGEAFF. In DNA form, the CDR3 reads TGTGCCAGCAGTGAACAGAACGGGGGGGAAGCTTTCTTT.

The CDR3 sequence: CASSEIFRGEKLFF. DNA of the CDR3: TGTGCCAGCAGTGAAATTTTTCGGGGCGAAAAACTGTTTTTT. The V and J genes are TRBV2 and TRBJ1-4; perhaps TRBD1 as D (5 bases). This CDR3 comprises 14 residues. Germline V gene data show CDR1 as SNHLY and CDR2 as FYNNEI. With 2 bases removed from V and 8 bases from J, the gap between germline ends came to 12 bases.

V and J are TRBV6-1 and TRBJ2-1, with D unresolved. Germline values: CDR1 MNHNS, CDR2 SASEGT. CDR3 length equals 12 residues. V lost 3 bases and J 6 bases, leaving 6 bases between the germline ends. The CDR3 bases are TGTGCCAGCAGTGATTTTTTCAATGAGCAGTTCTTC. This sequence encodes CASSDFFNEQFF.

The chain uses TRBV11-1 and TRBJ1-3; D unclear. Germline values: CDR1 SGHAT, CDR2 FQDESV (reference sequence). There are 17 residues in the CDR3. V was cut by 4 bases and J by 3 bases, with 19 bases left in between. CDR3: CASSSRDGNSLGNTIYF. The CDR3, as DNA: TGTGCCAGCAGCTCCCGAGACGGAAACAGTCTTGGAAACACCATATATTTT.

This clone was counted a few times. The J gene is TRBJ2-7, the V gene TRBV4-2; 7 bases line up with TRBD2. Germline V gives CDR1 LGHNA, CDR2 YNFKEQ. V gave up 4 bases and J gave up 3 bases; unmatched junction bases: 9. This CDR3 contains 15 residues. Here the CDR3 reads CASSPSTSRFYEQYF. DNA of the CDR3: TGTGCCAGCAGCCCCTCGACTAGCAGATTCTACGAGCAGTACTTC.

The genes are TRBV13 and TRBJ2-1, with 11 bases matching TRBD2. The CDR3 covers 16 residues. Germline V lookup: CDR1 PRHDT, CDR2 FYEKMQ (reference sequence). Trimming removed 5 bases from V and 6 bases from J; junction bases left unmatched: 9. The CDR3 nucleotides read TGTGCCAGCAGCCGGGCTGGACTAGCGGGTTTCAATGAGCAGTTCTTC. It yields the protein CASSRAGLAGFNEQFF. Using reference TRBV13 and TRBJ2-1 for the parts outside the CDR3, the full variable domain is AAGVIQSPRHLIKEKRETATLKCYPIPRHDTVYWYQQGPGQDPQFLISFYEKMQSDKGSIPDRFSAQQFSDYHSELNMSSLELGDSALYFCASSRAGLAGFNEQFFGPGTRLTVL.

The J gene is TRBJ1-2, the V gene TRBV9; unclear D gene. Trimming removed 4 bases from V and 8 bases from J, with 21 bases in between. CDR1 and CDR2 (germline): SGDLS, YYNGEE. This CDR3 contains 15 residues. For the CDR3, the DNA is TGTGCCAGCAGCCCATGGGTAGCGCCCGAGGAGGGCTACACCTTC. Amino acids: CASSPWVAPEEGYTF.

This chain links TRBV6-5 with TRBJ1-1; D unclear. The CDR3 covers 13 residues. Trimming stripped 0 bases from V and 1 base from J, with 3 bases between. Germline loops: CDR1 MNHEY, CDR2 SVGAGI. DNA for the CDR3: TGTGCCAGCAGTTACTCGAGGAACACTGAAGCTTTCTTT. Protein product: CASSYSRNTEAFF.